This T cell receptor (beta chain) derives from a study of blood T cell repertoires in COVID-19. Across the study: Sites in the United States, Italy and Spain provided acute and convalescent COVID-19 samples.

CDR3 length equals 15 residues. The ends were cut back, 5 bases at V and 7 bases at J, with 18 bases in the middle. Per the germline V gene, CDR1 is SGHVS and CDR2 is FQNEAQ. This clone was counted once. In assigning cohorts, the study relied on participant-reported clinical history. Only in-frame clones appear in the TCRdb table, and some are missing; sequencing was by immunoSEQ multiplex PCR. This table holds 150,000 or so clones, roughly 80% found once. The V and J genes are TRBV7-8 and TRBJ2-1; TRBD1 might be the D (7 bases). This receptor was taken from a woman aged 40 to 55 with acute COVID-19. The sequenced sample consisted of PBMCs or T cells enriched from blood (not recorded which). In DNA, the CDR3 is TGTGCCAGCAGCCCGTCTCTAGCAGGGGGGAATGAGCAGTTCTTC. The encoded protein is CASSPSLAGGNEQFF.